The rows below give T cell receptor beta chains drawn from one sample of a study of blood T cell repertoires in COVID-19. The protocol was immunoSEQ multiplex PCR, while the TCRdb copy is restricted to in-frame clones and leaves out a portion. This sample has some 160,000 clones, with more than 75% found just once. Sequencing used PBMCs or T cells enriched from blood (not recorded which). The receptors were sampled from a woman in her forties or fifties who had recovered from COVID-19. CDR3s include the opening cysteine and the closing phenylalanine or tryptophan. The order of the fields is J gene, D gene, clone size, V gene, CDR3 protein, CDR3 DNA. A D gene is named only where the DNA matches it firmly. Not all rows give a size; the values are once, few, many and, for expanded clones, a class.

TRBJ1-5,TRBD1,NA,TRBV6-2/TRBV6-3,CASSDATGGNQPQHF,TGTGCCAGCAGTGACGCTACAGGGGGCAACCAGCCCCAGCATTTT
TRBJ1-6,TRBD1,NA,TRBV7-2,CASSLVQTGEIHF,TGTGCCAGCAGCTTAGTCCAGACAGGGGAAATCCACTTT
TRBJ2-7,NA,NA,TRBV24-1,CATSDKFGYEQYF,TGTGCCACCAGTGATAAGTTCGGGTACGAGCAGTACTTC
TRBJ1-1,NA,NA,TRBV7-9,CASSSTSDRSEAFF,TGTGCCAGCAGCTCAACCTCGGACAGATCCGAAGCTTTCTTT
TRBJ1-1,TRBD1,NA,TRBV29-1,CSVGQGAGTEAFF,TGCAGCGTGGGACAGGGGGCAGGGACTGAAGCTTTCTTT
TRBJ1-5,NA,NA,TRBV6-5,CASSRTRGSNQPQHF,TGTGCCAGCAGCCGGACACGGGGGAGCAATCAGCCCCAGCATTTT
TRBJ2-1,TRBD2,NA,TRBV30,CAWVLSGGNEQFF,TGTGCCTGGGTCCTTTCGGGGGGGAATGAGCAGTTCTTC
TRBJ1-5,NA,NA,TRBV7-2,CASSLDPDSAGVNQPQHF,TGTGCCAGCAGCCTCGACCCGGACAGCGCGGGTGTCAATCAGCCCCAGCATTTT
TRBJ1-1,NA,NA,TRBV6-5,CATHRVRTEAFF,TGTGCCACCCACAGGGTTCGCACTGAAGCTTTCTTT
TRBJ1-3,TRBD1,NA,TRBV6-2/TRBV6-3,CASSPDRAVGGNTIYF,TGTGCCAGCAGCCCCGACAGGGCCGTGGGAGGAAACACCATATATTTT
TRBJ1-2,NA,NA,TRBV27,CASSLSSDGSLGLGDGYTF,TGTGCCAGCAGTTTATCCTCCGACGGCTCCCTGGGGCTGGGTGATGGCTACACCTTC
TRBJ2-1,TRBD1,NA,TRBV5-1,CASSPGQVYNEQFF,TGCGCCAGCAGCCCCGGACAGGTTTACAATGAGCAGTTCTTC
TRBJ1-2,NA,NA,TRBV6-6,CASSYSKGQLGYGYTF,TGTGCCAGCAGTTACTCGAAGGGGCAGTTGGGCTATGGCTACACCTTC
TRBJ2-1,NA,NA,TRBV9,CASSVDTPTYNEQFF,TGTGCCAGCAGCGTTGACACCCCGACCTACAATGAGCAGTTCTTC
TRBJ1-5,NA,NA,TRBV23-1,CAEGGVDQPQHF,TGCGCCGAGGGGGGGGTCGATCAGCCCCAGCATTTT
TRBJ1-5,NA,NA,TRBV2,CASSEGGRAIPPHF,TGTGCCAGCAGTGAAGGGGGCAGGGCCATCCCTCCGCATTTT
TRBJ2-7,TRBD2,NA,TRBV7-2,CASSLDPSGGVDEQYF,TGTGCCAGCAGCTTAGATCCTAGCGGGGGGGTGGACGAGCAGTACTTC
TRBJ1-4,NA,NA,TRBV6-5,CASSFHRKTNEKLFF,TGTGCCAGCAGTTTCCACAGGAAAACTAATGAAAAACTGTTTTTT
TRBJ2-3,TRBD2,NA,TRBV13,CASSLGSGGPRGTDTQYF,TGTGCCAGCAGCTTAGGTAGCGGGGGACCCAGGGGCACAGATACGCAGTATTTT
TRBJ1-5,TRBD1,few,TRBV6-6,CASSPSVNRGLGQPQHF,TGTGCCAGCAGTCCCTCAGTCAACAGGGGGCTCGGTCAGCCCCAGCATTTT
TRBJ2-1,NA,NA,TRBV4-1,CASSQAGKPPEQFF,TGCGCCAGCAGCCAAGCCGGGAAACCTCCTGAGCAGTTCTTC
TRBJ1-5,NA,many,TRBV28,CASSPARELGGGNQPQHF,TGTGCCAGCAGTCCTGCGAGGGAACTCGGGGGGGGCAATCAGCCCCAGCATTTT
TRBJ2-1,TRBD1,NA,TRBV5-1,CASGGQVNEQFF,TGCGCCAGCGGGGGACAGGTTAATGAGCAGTTCTTC
TRBJ2-1,NA,NA,TRBV11-3,CASSPSNRDNEQFF,TGTGCCAGCAGCCCCTCTAACAGGGACAATGAGCAGTTCTTC
TRBJ1-1,TRBD1,NA,TRBV10-3,CAISAQGADTEAFF,TGTGCCATCAGTGCGCAGGGGGCGGACACTGAAGCTTTCTTT
TRBJ2-5,NA,once,TRBV3-1/TRBV3-2,CASRRQETQYF,TGTGCCAGCCGGAGGCAAGAGACCCAGTACTTC
TRBJ2-2,TRBD2,NA,TRBV18,CASSPPGLAGTGELFF,TGTGCCAGCTCACCACCGGGACTAGCGGGGACCGGGGAGCTGTTTTTT
TRBJ1-6,TRBD1,few,TRBV11-3,CASSPGQTAYNSPLHF,TGTGCCAGCAGCCCGGGACAGACCGCCTATAATTCACCCCTCCACTTT
TRBJ2-7,NA,NA,TRBV6-2/TRBV6-3,CASSYNLQGTAYEQYF,TGTGCCAGCAGTTACAACCTACAGGGAACAGCGTACGAGCAGTACTTC
TRBJ2-5,NA,NA,TRBV6-2/TRBV6-3,CASSYPTRIGGETQYF,TGTGCCAGCAGTTACCCGACTAGAATCGGGGGAGAGACCCAGTACTTC
TRBJ1-4,NA,NA,TRBV6-2/TRBV6-3,CASSYSPTSTNEKLFF,TGTGCCAGCAGTTACTCCCCGACATCAACTAATGAAAAACTGTTTTTT
TRBJ2-1,TRBD1,NA,TRBV19,CASSTTGGDEQFF,TGTGCCAGTAGTACGACAGGGGGCGATGAGCAGTTCTTC
TRBJ1-5,NA,few,TRBV30,CAWKPATGGNNQPQHF,TGTGCCTGGAAACCCGCCACAGGCGGGAACAATCAGCCCCAGCATTTT
TRBJ2-2,NA,NA,TRBV4-3,CASSLGGGSAGELFF,TGCGCCAGCAGCCTCGGCGGGGGCTCGGCCGGGGAGCTGTTTTTT
TRBJ2-3,TRBD1,NA,TRBV7-3,CASSTGEDTQYF,TGTGCCAGCAGCACAGGGGAAGATACGCAGTATTTT
TRBJ1-4,TRBD1,NA,TRBV5-1,CASSQGTGGPLNEKLFF,TGCGCCAGCAGCCAAGGGACAGGGGGCCCCCTTAATGAAAAACTGTTTTTT
TRBJ2-5,NA,NA,TRBV7-9,CASSLPGTGGETQYF,TGTGCCAGCAGCCTACCCGGGACTGGTGGAGAGACCCAGTACTTC
TRBJ2-7,TRBD2,NA,TRBV27,CASSFGLGGGSYEQYF,TGTGCCAGCAGTTTTGGTCTCGGCGGGGGGTCATACGAGCAGTACTTC
TRBJ1-1,NA,NA,TRBV18,CASSPPGARDTEAFF,TGTGCCAGCTCACCACCGGGGGCAAGGGACACTGAAGCTTTCTTT
TRBJ2-7,TRBD1,NA,TRBV7-2,CASSLATQGAVYEQYF,TGTGCCAGCAGCTTAGCTACACAGGGGGCGGTGTACGAGCAGTACTTC
TRBJ2-7,TRBD1,once,TRBV14,CASSRWDRGNEQYF,TGTGCCAGCAGCCGCTGGGACAGGGGCAACGAGCAGTACTTC
TRBJ1-2,NA,NA,TRBV6-4,CASSSQGAGGYTF,TGTGCCAGCAGCTCACAGGGAGCAGGGGGCTACACCTTC
TRBJ2-7,TRBD1,NA,TRBV7-7,CASSLRQGLTYEQYF,TGTGCCAGCAGCCTTCGACAGGGGTTAACCTACGAGCAGTACTTC
TRBJ2-7,NA,NA,TRBV24-1,CATSDFGLRGQYF,TGTGCCACCAGTGATTTCGGTTTACGAGGGCAGTACTTC
TRBJ2-3,NA,NA,TRBV6-2/TRBV6-3,CASSLTADTQYF,TGTGCCAGCAGTTTGACAGCAGATACGCAGTATTTT
TRBJ2-2,NA,NA,TRBV3-1/TRBV3-2,CASSQDRWQGRVNTGELFF,TGTGCCAGCAGCCAAGATCGTTGGCAGGGTAGGGTCAACACCGGGGAGCTGTTTTTT